Described below is a single T cell receptor beta chain sequence and its context. These data come from a study of blood T cell repertoires in COVID-19. Whole-study context: From the United States, Italy and Spain came samples of acute and convalescent COVID-19. T cells, B-cell-depleted T cells, or PBMCs provided the cDNA or gDNA that served as material.

The assay was immunoSEQ multiplex PCR, and TCRdb's table has in-frame clones only and misses some. Of about 180,000 clones listed, around 83% are singletons. This clonotype was obtained from a woman aged 25-40 years with active or convalescent COVID-19. Sequenced sample: peripheral blood.

The DNA of the CDR3 is TGTGCCAGTAGTTTGGAGGGCAGGGGGCCGTCTGGCTACACCTTC. Translating gives CASSLEGRGPSGYTF. This chain uses TRBV19 with TRBJ1-2, with TRBD1 identical over 8 bases. Germline V gene data show CDR1 as LNHDA and CDR2 as SQIVND (reference sequence). The CDR3 runs to 15 residues. Trimming cost V 5 bases and J 7 bases; bases outside gene matches: 12.